The 23 T cell receptor beta chains listed next were all sequenced from one sample in a study of blood T cell repertoires in COVID-19. Using immunoSEQ multiplex PCR, the repertoire was profiled, and TCRdb retains in-frame clones only, with some absent. This table holds around 290,000 clones, around 89% found once. The sample taken for sequencing was peripheral blood. The origin of the receptors is a man in his forties with acute or convalescent COVID-19.

This chain joins TRBV10-1 and TRBJ1-1, with 12 bases identical to TRBD1. CDR1 WNHNN and CDR2 SYGVQD come from the germline V gene (reference sequence). The CDR3 is 17 amino acids. V lost 6 bases and J lost 5; bases outside the gene matches: 13. The CDR3 spells CASSPGQGAAGGTEAFF. CDR3 nucleotides: TGCGCCAGCAGCCCGGGACAGGGGGCGGCCGGAGGGACTGAAGCTTTCTTT.

The chain couples TRBV2 to TRBJ1-2; D call uncertain. CDR1 and CDR2 (germline): SNHLY, FYNNEI. This CDR3 is built from 13 residues. V lost 7 bases, J lost 7 bases, and 16 bases lay in between. CDR3 DNA sequence: TGTGCCAGCACCCCACGGGGTCGGGGTGGCTACACCTTC. Its translation: CASTPRGRGGYTF.

CDR3 amino acids: CSVGTSGYTDTQYF. In DNA form, the CDR3 reads TGCAGCGTCGGGACTAGCGGCTACACAGATACGCAGTATTTT. V usage is TRBV29-1 and J usage is TRBJ2-3, with 11 bases fitting TRBD2. The CDR3 totals 14 residues. Unmatched junction bases numbered 4, after V lost 6 bases and J lost 2 bases. The V gene's germline CDR1 is SQVTM and CDR2 ANQGSEA.

V usage is TRBV4-1 and J usage is TRBJ1-5; 8 bases line up with TRBD1. The CDR3 is 15 amino acids. The V gene end was trimmed by 4 bases and the J gene end by 5 bases; junction bases not matched to a gene: 7. In germline, CDR1 is MGHRA, CDR2 YSYEKL. In nucleotides, the CDR3 is TGCGCCAGCAGCCCGTGGACAGGGAGGGATCAGCCCCAGCATTTT. It yields the protein CASSPWTGRDQPQHF.

The chain uses TRBV3-1 (or the pseudogene TRBV3-2) and TRBJ1-2; TRBD1 aligns across 9 bases. The germline V gene encodes CDR1 LGHDT and CDR2 YNNKEL (reference sequence). The CDR3 runs 14 residues. V shed 2 bases, J shed 7 bases, and the junction held 5 bases outside the gene matches. CDR3 protein: CASSQSDRGGGYTF. In DNA, the CDR3 is TGTGCCAGCAGCCAATCGGACAGGGGAGGTGGCTACACCTTC.

The rearrangement joins TRBV3-1 (or the pseudogene TRBV3-2) to TRBJ2-3; TRBD2 matches 7 bases. Trimming took 4 bases from V and 5 from J; bases not matched to a gene: 6. The CDR3 loop spans 14 amino acids. CDR1 is LGHDT and CDR2 is YNNKEL in the germline V gene (reference sequence). The CDR3 DNA is TGTGCCAGCAGCCCGTGGGAGGGGAGAGATACGCAGTATTTT. Amino acids: CASSPWEGRDTQYF.

The V call is TRBV28, the J call TRBJ1-5; 8 nucleotides align to TRBD1. The V and J ends lost 5 bases and 6 bases, in that order; junction bases with no gene match: 6. Germline V gene sequence: CDR1 MDHEN, CDR2 SYDVKM. This CDR3 region has 14 residues. CDR3 DNA: TGTGCCAGCAGTCTATTGACAGGGGTTCAGCCCCAGCATTTT. It translates to CASSLLTGVQPQHF.

The chain couples TRBV7-3 to TRBJ2-6; D is undetermined. Between the trimmed V and J ends, which lost 2 bases and 2 bases, there was a span of 7 bases. This CDR3 is built from 15 residues. CDR1 and CDR2 (germline): SGHTA, FQGTGA. This CDR3 is CASSLEVAGANVLTF. In nucleotides, the CDR3 is TGTGCCAGCAGCTTAGAGGTCGCTGGGGCCAACGTCCTGACTTTC.

The chain joins TRBV28 to TRBJ2-3, with a possible D match to TRBD1 (9 bases). CDR3 length: 16 amino acids. Germline CDR1 reads MDHEN; CDR2 reads SYDVKM. The V end lost 5 bases, the J end lost 4 bases, and 19 bases lay between the germline ends. CDR3 sequence: CASSSGGQGGPDTQYF. The DNA of the CDR3 is TGTGCCAGCAGTAGCGGGGGACAGGGAGGTCCAGATACGCAGTATTTT.

The genes are TRBV7-9 and TRBJ1-1; 7 bases are a match to TRBD1. Germline CDR1 reads SEHNR; CDR2 reads FQNEAQ (reference sequence). V lost 4 bases and J lost 3; bases outside the gene matches: 5. The CDR3 runs 14 residues. CDR3 region: CASSSDRRDTEAFF. Here the CDR3 DNA reads TGTGCCAGCAGCTCGGACAGGAGGGACACTGAAGCTTTCTTT.

The table lists this clone with a few counts. This chain joins TRBV19 and TRBJ1-5; D gene unclear. This CDR3 has 14 residues. Germline CDR1 reads LNHDA; CDR2 reads SQIVND (reference sequence). The germline V and J ends were trimmed by 3 bases and 0 bases, with 6 bases remaining between them. The CDR3 here is CASSMGGSNQPQHF. The DNA for the CDR3 is TGTGCCAGTAGTATGGGAGGTAGCAATCAGCCCCAGCATTTT.

The chain is built from TRBV5-4 and TRBJ2-1, with TRBD1 identical over 9 bases. This CDR3 region has 16 residues. Germline CDR1 SGHNT, CDR2 YYREEE (reference sequence). The junction had 11 bases not matched to a gene; V was cut back by 3 bases and J by 7 bases. The CDR3 is CASSSQPGQGRNEQFF. CDR3 DNA sequence: TGTGCCAGCAGCTCACAACCGGGACAGGGTCGTAATGAGCAGTTCTTC.

V usage is TRBV5-4 and J usage is TRBJ2-7; D gene ambiguous. This CDR3 spans 13 amino acids. Looked up from germline, CDR1 is SGHNT and CDR2 is YYREEE (reference sequence). V lost 0 bases, J lost 5 bases, and 9 bases lay in between. Here the CDR3 reads CASSLAPFDEQYF. The DNA of the CDR3 is TGTGCCAGCAGCTTGGCCCCATTTGACGAGCAGTACTTC.

The chain is built from TRBV27 and TRBJ1-2; TRBD1 matches at 7 bases. Looked up from germline, CDR1 is MNHEY and CDR2 is SMNVEV (reference sequence). V lost 3 bases to trimming and J lost 4 bases; unmatched junction nucleotides: 2. This CDR3 comprises 13 residues. The CDR3: CASSFAGGYGYTF. Written as DNA, the CDR3 is TGTGCCAGCAGTTTCGCAGGGGGCTATGGCTACACCTTC.

The chain links TRBV2 to TRBJ1-2; 7 bases match TRBD1. The CDR3 is 14 residues long. Germline V gene lookup returns CDR1 SNHLY and CDR2 FYNNEI. Unmatched junction bases numbered 6, after V lost 4 bases and J lost 4 bases. Here the CDR3 DNA reads TGTGCCAGCAGTGGCCTGGGACAGTTCTATGGCTACACCTTC. It codes for CASSGLGQFYGYTF.

The chain employs TRBV7-9 and TRBJ1-4; D gene ambiguous. The CDR3 length is 12 residues. Looked up from germline, CDR1 is SEHNR and CDR2 is FQNEAQ (reference sequence). The V end lost 9 bases, the J end lost 3 bases, and 8 bases lay between the germline ends. In nucleotides, the CDR3 is TGTGCCAGTTCAGGCCCTAATGAAAAACTGTTTTTT. The encoded protein is CASSGPNEKLFF.

The genes are TRBV5-1 and TRBJ2-5, with 8 positions matching TRBD2. CDR1 is SGHRS, CDR2 YFSETQ, per germline. The CDR3 sequence is 15 residues long. V was pared by 1 base and J by 7 bases, with 9 bases of the junction left unmatched. The CDR3 DNA is TGCGCCAGCAGCTTGAGCAGCGGGGGCTCAGGGACCCAGTACTTC. Residues: CASSLSSGGSGTQYF.

The V and J genes are TRBV29-1 and TRBJ2-7, with TRBD1 matching over 8 bases. Germline CDR1 reads SQVTM; CDR2 reads ANQGSEA. The CDR3 has 13 residues. The J segment lost 9 bases and the V segment lost 6 bases, leaving 13 bases of the junction unmatched. The CDR3 nucleotides read TGCAGCGTAAGACAGGGGTCCGGCATGGGGCAGTACTTC. It yields the protein CSVRQGSGMGQYF.

The rearrangement links TRBV29-1 to TRBJ1-1; tentative D call: TRBD1 (6 bases). Trimming pared 5 bases from V and 1 base from J, leaving 17 bases between. Germline V gives CDR1 SQVTM, CDR2 ANQGSEA. CDR3 length equals 15 residues. CDR3 sequence: CSVTGGHRPNTEAFF. The CDR3 DNA follows: TGCAGCGTTACGGGGGGACATCGACCGAACACTGAAGCTTTCTTT.

This clone was found once. The rearrangement uses TRBV7-2 and TRBJ1-5; 11 bases fit TRBD1. Per the germline V gene, CDR1 is SGHTA and CDR2 is FQGNSA. Trimming removed 6 bases from V and 6 bases from J; junction bases left unmatched: 7. The CDR3 has 15 residues. Here the CDR3 DNA reads TGTGCCAGCAGTCGGGGACAGGGGGGTTTTCAGCCCCAGCATTTT. Encoded protein: CASSRGQGGFQPQHF. Full variable domain (missing parts from reference TRBV7-2 and TRBJ1-5): GAGVSQSPSNKVTEKGKDVELRCDPISGHTALYWYRQSLGQGLEFLIYFQGNSAPDKSGLPSDRFSAERTGGSVSTLTIQRTQQEDSAVYLCASSRGQGGFQPQHFGDGTRLSIL.

This clone was seen just once. This chain's CDR3 is CSVRPSSSYEQYF. CDR3 bases: TGCAGCGTACGTCCTTCGAGCTCCTACGAGCAGTACTTC. This sequence joins TRBV29-1 and TRBJ2-7; no clear D. Looked up from germline, CDR1 is SQVTM and CDR2 is ANQGSEA. CDR3 length equals 13 residues. Trimming took off 6 bases at V and 0 bases at J, with 12 bases between the two ends.

The V gene is TRBV18, the J gene TRBJ2-1; 11 nucleotides match TRBD2. The germline gives CDR1 KGHSH, CDR2 LQKENI. The CDR3 has 16 amino acids. Losses at the gene ends were 4 bases for V and 2 bases for J; bases not matched to a gene: 4. Here the CDR3 reads CASSLLAGATYNEQFF. The CDR3 coding sequence is TGTGCCAGCTCACTACTAGCGGGGGCCACCTACAATGAGCAGTTCTTC.

The V gene is TRBV5-1, the J gene TRBJ2-3, with TRBD1 matching over 7 bases. The J segment lost 6 bases and the V segment lost 4 bases, leaving 8 bases of the junction unmatched. Germline CDR1 SGHRS, CDR2 YFSETQ. This CDR3 spans 14 amino acids. CDR3: CASSLDRARDTQYF. Here the CDR3 DNA reads TGCGCCAGCAGCCTTGACAGGGCGAGGGATACGCAGTATTTT.